This T cell receptor (beta chain) stems from a study of type 1 and type 2 diabetes patients. CDR3 length equals 15 residues. With 3 bases clipped from V and 1 base from J, the junction kept 4 bases outside the gene matches. CDR1 LNHDA and CDR2 SQIVND come from the germline V gene (reference sequence). Study-wide points: Groups were not age- or gender-matched, which may bias interpretation.

Concerning this clonotype itself: The antigen remains undetermined.

Amplification started from genomic DNA. Amplification of the beta chain CDR3 used 30 forward and 13 reverse multiplex primers. Each CDR3 protein gets one entry after TCRdb re-called the multiplex PCR reads with MiXCR. The repertoire has a few hundred thousand distinct CDR3 sequences, around 47% of them found once; the top ten carry approximately 15%. The receptor comes from a young man with type 2 diabetes. The chain has TRBV19 and TRBJ1-1, with 8 bases matching TRBD1. The sequencing sample was made of peripheral blood mononuclear cells (PBMCs). The CDR3 sequence is CASSILQGGNTEAFF. The CDR3 coding sequence is TGTGCCAGTAGTATTCTACAGGGGGGGAACACTGAAGCTTTCTTT.